This is a list of T cell receptor beta chains from one sample in a study of cytomegalovirus exposure and HLA in healthy donors. The repertoire was sequenced with immunoSEQ multiplex PCR; TCRdb's copy has only in-frame clones and lacks some. The table records 150,000 or so clones, just under 85% of them present only once. Sample: PBMCs. The receptors come from a man aged 25-40 years in good health and CMV-seropositive. The CDR3 runs from the conserved cysteine through the conserved F or W. A D gene is named only where the DNA matches it firmly. Clone size is given for some rows only: seen once, a few or many times, or a class if the clone is expanded.

cdr3_length,v_call,d_call,j_call,clone_size,cdr3_nt,cdr3_aa
15,TRBV7-9,.,TRBJ2-7,.,TGTGCCAGCAGCTCCTTCCAGGGGTGGCAGGACGAGCAGTACTTC,CASSSFQGWQDEQYF
15,TRBV4-2,.,TRBJ2-7,.,TGTGCCAGCAGCCAGCCCGAAACGGGGTCTTACGAGCAGTACTTC,CASSQPETGSYEQYF
15,TRBV5-1,.,TRBJ1-2,.,TGCGCCAGCAGCTTGGGGCCAGAAGCGGGCTATGGCTACACCTTC,CASSLGPEAGYGYTF
14,TRBV29-1,TRBD2,TRBJ2-3,once,TGCAGCGTTGGGACTAGCCAGAGCACAGATACGCAGTATTTT,CSVGTSQSTDTQYF
14,TRBV5-1,.,TRBJ2-3,.,TGCGCCAGTGTCGAGCGGTCGGGCACAGATACGCAGTATTTT,CASVERSGTDTQYF
15,TRBV27,TRBD1,TRBJ2-7,.,TGTGCCAGCCCTCATATAAGGACAGGGCATTACGAGCAGTACTTC,CASPHIRTGHYEQYF
14,TRBV4-3,.,TRBJ2-7,.,TGCGCCAGCAGCCAAGATCCGGCGGGGAACGAGCAGTACTTC,CASSQDPAGNEQYF
13,TRBV6-5,.,TRBJ2-5,.,TGTGCCAGCAAGAGGGGGTCTCAAGAGACCCAGTACTTC,CASKRGSQETQYF
14,TRBV5-1,TRBD1,TRBJ2-7,.,TGCGCCAGCAGCCCGGGACAGGGATCCTACGAGCAGTACTTC,CASSPGQGSYEQYF
16,TRBV11-2,.,TRBJ2-7,.,TGTGCCAGCAGCTTAGATCGTCAGGGTAGTTTCTACGAGCAGTACTTC,CASSLDRQGSFYEQYF
15,TRBV5-1,.,TRBJ1-1,once,TGCGCCAGCAGCTTGGAAGGGGAAGTGAACACTGAAGCTTTCTTT,CASSLEGEVNTEAFF
15,TRBV2,TRBD1,TRBJ2-7,.,TGTGCCAGCAGTGAAGCGGGACAGCCAACCTACGAGCAGTACTTC,CASSEAGQPTYEQYF
15,TRBV6-5,TRBD1,TRBJ1-6,.,TGTGCCAGCAGTTACTCCAGGGGGGCACATTCACCCCTCCACTTT,CASSYSRGAHSPLHF
13,TRBV7-9,.,TRBJ1-5,.,TGTGCCAGCAGCCGGGAGGGCAATCAGCCCCAGCATTTT,CASSREGNQPQHF
17,TRBV6-1,.,TRBJ1-1,.,TGTGCCAGCAGTGAAGCGCTTCTACAGTTGTTGAACACTGAAGCTTTCTTT,CASSEALLQLLNTEAFF
17,TRBV4-3,.,TRBJ1-1,.,TGCGCCAGCAGCCAAGAGGCGAGGGGGACGCTCCACACTGAAGCTTTCTTT,CASSQEARGTLHTEAFF
17,TRBV5-1,TRBD1,TRBJ2-2,.,TGCGCCAGCAGATTCTATTCGGGACAGACGAACACCGGGGAGCTGTTTTTT,CASRFYSGQTNTGELFF
19,TRBV2,.,TRBJ1-3,few,TGTGCCAGCAGTGAGAGACAGGCCACAACGCTCTACTCTGGAAACACCATATATTTT,CASSERQATTLYSGNTIYF
14,TRBV2,.,TRBJ1-4,.,TGTGCCAGCAGTGAATATCAGGGAGGTGAAAAACTGTTTTTT,CASSEYQGGEKLFF
13,TRBV27,.,TRBJ2-1,.,TGTGCCAGCAGTTTACCCGGAGACAATGAGCAGTTCTTC,CASSLPGDNEQFF
18,TRBV7-2,TRBD1,TRBJ2-6,.,TGTGCCAGCAGCTTATACGACAGGGGGCTAAGAGGGGCCAACGTCCTGACTTTC,CASSLYDRGLRGANVLTF
15,TRBV11-2,TRBD1,TRBJ1-3,.,TGTGCCAGCAGCTCCAGGGGGCCAAGGGGGAACACCATATATTTT,CASSSRGPRGNTIYF
14,TRBV19,TRBD2,TRBJ2-7,.,TGTGCCAGTAGTATGGCGGGGGGCCCCTACGAGCAGTACTTC,CASSMAGGPYEQYF
13,TRBV5-1,TRBD2,TRBJ2-7,.,TGTGCCAGCAGCGATGGACTAGCCTACGAGCAGTACTTC,CASSDGLAYEQYF
14,TRBV19,TRBD1,TRBJ1-2,.,TGTGCCAGTAGTTTGGGACAGGGGGCTGGTGGCTACACCTTC,CASSLGQGAGGYTF